This entry lists 29 T cell receptor beta chains sequenced from one sample in a study of T cells after yellow fever vaccination. TCRdb reprocessed the 5' RACE reads via MiXCR and lists one record per CDR3 protein. The data hold 500,000 to 700,000 distinct CDR3 sequences, with under 25% observed a single time. Material: PBMCs, obtained 15 days after the yellow fever booster vaccination. These receptors originate from a man aged 25-45 years who received the YFV17D yellow fever vaccine.

The chain recombines TRBV20-1 with TRBJ1-1; 7 bases agree with TRBD1. The CDR3 consists of 12 residues. Trimming took 2 bases from V and 7 from J; bases not matched to a gene: 4. The germline CDR1 and CDR2 sequences are DFQATT and SNEGSKA (reference sequence). This chain's CDR3 is CSARRGQGEAFF. The CDR3 bases are TGCAGTGCTAGAAGGGGGCAGGGTGAAGCTTTCTTT.

This sequence joins TRBV5-6 and TRBJ2-5; D gene ambiguous. This CDR3 has 15 residues. Looked up from germline, CDR1 is SGHDT and CDR2 is YYEEEE. V was cut by 4 bases and J by 1 base, with 14 bases left in between. CDR3 loop: CASSPGPTLQETQYF. Here the CDR3 DNA reads TGTGCCAGCAGCCCCGGACCAACACTCCAAGAGACCCAGTACTTC.

This sequence joins TRBV15 and TRBJ1-1; TRBD1 might be the D (6 bases). This CDR3 is built from 16 residues. Germline V gene lookup returns CDR1 LNHNV and CDR2 YYDKDF (reference sequence). V gave up 0 bases and J gave up 5 bases, with 16 bases separating them. The CDR3 spells CATSRDRMAGATEAFF. The CDR3 DNA is TGTGCCACCAGCAGAGATCGGATGGCAGGGGCAACTGAAGCTTTCTTT.

The V call is TRBV28, the J call TRBJ2-4; the D is unclear. The CDR3 has 13 residues. Germline CDR1 reads MDHEN; CDR2 reads SYDVKM. The V end was cut by 7 bases, the J end by 3 bases, with 10 bases between. In DNA, the CDR3 is TGTGCCAGCACTACACTCAGCAAAAACATTCAGTACTTC. This translates into CASTTLSKNIQYF. The entire variable domain, with the rest obtained from reference TRBV28 and TRBJ2-4, is as follows: DVKVTQSSRYLVKRTGEKVFLECVQDMDHENMFWYRQDPGLGLRLIYFSYDVKMKEKGDIPEGYSVSREKKERFSLILESASTNQTSMYLCASTTLSKNIQYFGAGTRLSVL.

The chain employs TRBV6-2 or TRBV6-3 and TRBJ1-1, with D uncertain. V dropped 5 bases and J dropped 1 base, with 8 bases sitting between them. CDR3 length: 13 residues. Germline assignment: CDR1 MNHEY and CDR2 SVGEGT. In DNA form, the CDR3 reads TGTGCCAGCAGTCAACGGGGGAACACTGAAGCTTTCTTT. Amino acids: CASSQRGNTEAFF.

The V and J genes are TRBV5-1 and TRBJ2-2, with 9 bases identical to TRBD2. Trimming took 4 bases from V and 6 from J; bases not matched to a gene: 10. The germline gives CDR1 SGHRS, CDR2 YFSETQ. CDR3 length: 16 amino acids. The CDR3 sequence: CASSPGLASRSGELFF. In DNA form, the CDR3 reads TGCGCCAGCAGCCCAGGACTAGCGAGTAGGTCCGGGGAGCTGTTTTTT.

This clonotype showed up just a few times. This rearrangement joins TRBV6-1 to TRBJ2-1; D might be TRBD1 or TRBD2, each matching 6 bases. Trimming cost V 4 bases and J 7 bases, with 17 bases left between them. CDR3 length: 15 residues. Per germline, CDR1 MNHNS and CDR2 SASEGT. CDR3 nucleotide sequence: TGTGCCAGCAGTGCCCCGGGACTGGGGGCGAATGAGCAGTTCTTC. Its protein is CASSAPGLGANEQFF.

As regards this clonotype: Germline and junction disagree at one end, which may indicate a read error. The chain uses TRBV7-7 and TRBJ2-1; the match to TRBD2 covers 8 bases. From germline, CDR1 is SSHAT and CDR2 FNYEAQ (reference sequence). The CDR3 consists of 15 residues. CDR3 sequence: CASSPTSGNSNEQFF. CDR3 bases: TGTGCTAGCAGTCCCACTAGCGGAAACTCCAATGAGCAGTTCTTC.

There are a few counts of this clonotype. The DNA for the CDR3 is TGTGCCAGCGGCGCCCTTTCCTACGAGCAGTACTTC. It encodes CASGALSYEQYF. The chain has TRBV6-2 or TRBV6-3 and TRBJ2-7; D is unclear. The germline CDR1 and CDR2 sequences are MNHEY and SVGEGT. V was shortened by 8 bases and J by 1 base, with 9 bases between the two germline ends. This CDR3 contains 12 residues.

This chain joins TRBV7-6 and TRBJ1-2; possibly TRBD1 for D (5 bases). Germline V gene sequence: CDR1 SGHVS, CDR2 FNYEAQ. With 2 bases removed from V and 6 bases from J, the gap between germline ends came to 10 bases. The CDR3 totals 13 residues. CDR3 nucleotide sequence: TGTGCCAGCAGCTTACAGGGAGAAAATGGCTACACCTTC. This gives the protein CASSLQGENGYTF.

The chain recombines TRBV7-8 with TRBJ2-3; D is unclear. The V end was cut by 3 bases, the J end by 3 bases, with 13 bases between. The germline gives CDR1 SGHVS, CDR2 FQNEAQ. The CDR3 consists of 15 residues. CDR3 amino acids: CASSFTRSGTDTQYF. The CDR3 DNA reads TGTGCCAGCAGCTTCACGCGGTCCGGGACAGATACGCAGTATTTT.

The V gene is TRBV12-3 or TRBV12-4, the J gene TRBJ2-3; no definite D call. The CDR3 length is 14 residues. Trimming took off 4 bases at V and 5 bases at J, with 13 bases between the two ends. This chain's CDR3 is CASSSGPAQDTQYF. The CDR3 coding sequence is TGTGCCAGCAGTTCGGGCCCAGCACAAGATACGCAGTATTTT.

This clonotype was picked up a small number of times. The V gene is TRBV15, the J gene TRBJ2-1; D is unresolved. Trimming took off 1 base at V and 1 base at J, with 8 bases between the two ends. The CDR3 contains 15 residues. Looked up from germline, CDR1 is LNHNV and CDR2 is YYDKDF (reference sequence). In DNA, the CDR3 is TGTGCCACCAGCAGAGCCGGCAATTCCTACAATGAGCAGTTCTTC. Residues: CATSRAGNSYNEQFF.

The rearrangement links TRBV7-9 to TRBJ2-1, with 7 bases that match TRBD2. The CDR3 length is 15 residues. Germline V CDR1 and CDR2: SEHNR, FQNEAQ (reference sequence). Trimming at V came to 5 bases and at J to 6 bases, leaving 10 bases not matched to a gene. The DNA for the CDR3 is TGTGCCAGCAGCCCCGTCGGGGCTAGCGGCAATGAGCAGTTCTTC. This sequence encodes CASSPVGASGNEQFF.

Here the CDR3 reads CASSLNVWDANTGELFF. CDR3 coding DNA: TGCGCCAGCAGCTTGAACGTTTGGGACGCGAACACCGGGGAGCTGTTTTTT. This chain uses TRBV5-1 with TRBJ2-2; D may correspond to TRBD1 or TRBD2 (5 bases each). CDR3 length: 17 amino acids. The V end was cut by 1 base, the J end by 0 bases, with 13 bases between. Germline V lookup: CDR1 SGHRS, CDR2 YFSETQ.

The chain combines TRBV29-1 with TRBJ2-1; D is uncertain. CDR1 and CDR2 (germline): SQVTM, ANQGSEA. The CDR3 loop spans 11 amino acids. The V gene lost 5 bases and the J gene lost 7 bases, with 9 bases spanning the gap. This CDR3 is CSVPIANEQFF. Written as DNA, the CDR3 is TGCAGCGTTCCAATAGCTAATGAGCAGTTCTTC.

The rearrangement links TRBV7-2 to TRBJ2-7; D assignment may be TRBD1 or TRBD2 (5 bases each). CDR1 SGHTA and CDR2 FQGNSA come from the germline V gene. Trimming removed 1 base at V and 3 bases at J, with 13 bases between. The CDR3 consists of 15 residues. CDR3: CASSLVWGDSYEQYF. In DNA form, the CDR3 reads TGTGCCAGCAGCTTAGTCTGGGGAGACAGCTACGAGCAGTACTTC.

This chain links TRBV9 with TRBJ2-1; the D is unclear. This CDR3 has 17 residues. With 3 bases removed from V and 0 bases from J, the gap between germline ends came to 16 bases. Germline V gives CDR1 SGDLS, CDR2 YYNGEE. The CDR3, as DNA: TGTGCCAGCAGCGCTTCCAGGTCCTATAGCTCCTACAATGAGCAGTTCTTC. This translates into CASSASRSYSSYNEQFF.

This clonotype has only a few counts. The chain links TRBV4-3 to TRBJ1-5; D is uncertain. From germline, CDR1 is LGHNA and CDR2 YSLEER. V was clipped by 1 base and J by 5 bases, with 9 bases between them. The CDR3 loop spans 14 amino acids. The CDR3 loop is CASSQVGKDQPQHF. Here the CDR3 DNA reads TGCGCCAGCAGCCAAGTGGGTAAGGATCAGCCCCAGCATTTT.

This chain uses TRBV9 with TRBJ2-1; possible D gene TRBD1, 6 bases. The length of the CDR3 is 17 residues. From germline, CDR1 is SGDLS and CDR2 YYNGEE. Trimming cost V 3 bases and J 5 bases, with 21 bases left between them. The CDR3 DNA reads as TGTGCCAGCAGCGCCTCCGGGACACCATCCTTTAACAATGAGCAGTTCTTC. This translates into CASSASGTPSFNNEQFF.

The rearrangement uses TRBV29-1 and TRBJ2-2; 9 bases match TRBD2. CDR3 length: 15 amino acids. Germline V gene sequence: CDR1 SQVTM, CDR2 ANQGSEA. The ends lost 2 bases at V and 6 bases at J; junction bases unmatched: 7. The CDR3 loop reads CSVEKASGTPGELFF. The CDR3 nucleotides are TGCAGCGTTGAAAAGGCTAGCGGGACCCCCGGGGAGCTGTTTTTT.

In its sample, this clonotype was seen once. The genes are TRBV20-1 and TRBJ2-6, with D possibly TRBD2 on 6 matching bases. This CDR3 region has 16 residues. Trimming took 5 bases from V and 4 from J, leaving 18 bases between them. The germline gives CDR1 DFQATT, CDR2 SNEGSKA (reference sequence). The CDR3 DNA follows: TGCAGTGCTTCCGGGAGTGATGCTAGGGGGGCCAACGTCCTGACTTTC. As protein: CSASGSDARGANVLTF.

Concerning this clonotype itself: One junction end does not reproduce the germline sequence, and a read error may be involved. The chain has TRBV6-5 and TRBJ2-3, with TRBD1 matching over 9 bases. Germline V lookup: CDR1 MNHEY, CDR2 SVGAGI. This CDR3 spans 16 amino acids. The DNA for the CDR3 is TGTACCAGCAGTACTCCCGGGACAGGGTTGTCAAATACGCAGTATTTT. It is translated as CTSSTPGTGLSNTQYF.

This clonotype was found a few times. The chain recombines TRBV11-2 with TRBJ2-2; D remains unclear. The CDR3 has 11 residues. With 6 bases removed from V and 10 bases from J, the gap between germline ends came to 9 bases. In germline, CDR1 is SGHAT, CDR2 FQNNGV. The CDR3 nucleotides are TGTGCCAGCAGTCCCACAAAGGAGCTGTTTTTT. Its translation: CASSPTKELFF.

This clonotype has at least ten counts. A read error may account for a junction end that differs from germline. The chain is built from TRBV5-1 and TRBJ2-3; 7 bases are a match to TRBD2. Germline V lookup: CDR1 SGHRS, CDR2 YFSETQ. The CDR3 extends over 14 amino acids. The CDR3 protein is CASSLGTNTDTQYF. Written as DNA, the CDR3 is TGTGCCAGCAGTCTCGGGACTAACACAGATACGCAGTATTTT.

This chain connects TRBV7-6 to TRBJ2-1; 8 bases match TRBD2. The CDR3 consists of 15 residues. Germline-derived CDR1 and CDR2 are SGHVS and FNYEAQ. The ends lost 5 bases at V and 4 bases at J; junction bases unmatched: 7. CDR3 region: CASSISGVGYNEQFF. As DNA, the CDR3 is TGTGCCAGCAGCATTAGCGGGGTAGGGTACAATGAGCAGTTCTTC.

CDR3 coding DNA: TGCAGCGTTGACGACAGCTTTACCCTGAATGAAAAACTGTTTTTT. Translated, it gives CSVDDSFTLNEKLFF. The chain carries TRBV29-1 and TRBJ1-4, with D possibly TRBD1 on 5 matching bases. The V and J ends lost 3 bases and 5 bases respectively, with 16 bases between them. The germline CDR1 and CDR2 sequences are SQVTM and ANQGSEA. The length of the CDR3 is 15 residues. Complete variable domain (other parts from reference TRBV29-1 and TRBJ1-4): SAVISQKPSRDICQRGTSLTIQCQVDSQVTMMFWYRQQPGQSLTLIATANQGSEATYESGFVIDKFPISRPNLTFSTLTVSNMSPEDSSIYLCSVDDSFTLNEKLFFGSGTQLSVL.

In its sample, this clonotype was seen a few times. This chain joins TRBV3-1 and TRBJ1-1; D is perhaps TRBD1 (6 bases). Trimming stripped 6 bases from V and 1 base from J, with 12 bases between. The length of the CDR3 is 14 residues. Germline V gene lookup returns CDR1 LGHDT and CDR2 YNNKEL (reference sequence). The CDR3 reads CASRHRAENTEAFF. The CDR3 DNA reads TGTGCCAGCAGACACAGGGCAGAGAACACTGAAGCTTTCTTT.

The rearrangement joins TRBV7-2 to TRBJ2-3; TRBD1 might be the D (5 bases). In germline, CDR1 is SGHTA, CDR2 FQGNSA. The CDR3 covers 15 residues. Between the trimmed V and J ends, which lost 2 bases and 12 bases, there was a span of 21 bases. The CDR3 DNA is TGTGCCAGCAGCTTATTTAGTGGGGCAATCAACCCCCAGTATTTT. Its translation: CASSLFSGAINPQYF.